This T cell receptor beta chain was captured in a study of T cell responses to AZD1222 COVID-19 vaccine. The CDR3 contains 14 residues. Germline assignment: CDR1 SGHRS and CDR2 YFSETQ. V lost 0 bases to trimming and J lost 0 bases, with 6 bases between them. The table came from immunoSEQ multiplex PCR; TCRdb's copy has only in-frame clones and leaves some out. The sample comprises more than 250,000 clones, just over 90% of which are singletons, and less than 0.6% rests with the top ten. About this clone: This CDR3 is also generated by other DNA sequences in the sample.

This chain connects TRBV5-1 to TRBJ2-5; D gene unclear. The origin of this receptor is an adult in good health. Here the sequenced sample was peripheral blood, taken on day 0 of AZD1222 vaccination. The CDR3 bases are TGCGCCAGCAGCTTGGGGCCGGACCAAGAGACCCAGTACTTC. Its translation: CASSLGPDQETQYF.